This TCR beta chain was sequenced during a study of T-cell reconstitution after alpha-beta-depleted transplantation in children (dated by TCRdb to 2016 to 2018). Broadly, across the study: T-cell immune reconstitution after TCRalphabeta/CD19-depleted allogeneic hematopoietic cell transplantation in children was quantitatively tracked in the study by means of TCR repertoire profiling.

As concerns this clonotype: What antigen it recognizes has not been identified. The input lacks base qualities; no much larger clone sits a single base away.

General findings and caveats noted by the study authors: In some patients, the high TCRbeta diversity seen at day 60 was put down to recipient T cells and intrathymic progenitors that had survived conditioning. The apparently early recovery of alphabetaT-cell counts about two months after transplant reportedly depended on only several hundred rapidly expanded clones that came from non-depleted graft cells. The frequencies of hyperexpanded clones fell over the following months, and after one year, T-cell counts and TCRbeta diversity were mostly attributed to newly produced T cells.

The germline V gene gives CDR1 as ENHRY and CDR2 as SYGVKD. The CDR3, cysteine through phenylalanine, is 14 amino acids long. The DNA shown is the 42-base CDR3, in frame from base 1. V loses 3 bases of germline sequence and J loses 2 bases, and the interval between the two ends is 9 bases. This sample's treatment or condition label indicates: allogeneic hematopoietic cell transplantation with graft depleted of TCRalphabeta T cells and CD19 B cells. TCRalphabeta/CD19-depleted allogeneic hematopoietic cell grafts were given to the transplant recipients, all of whom were children. The library was made by PCR. For sequencing, an Illumina HiSeq 2500 was employed. TCR library preparation used molecular barcoding, with unique molecular identifiers applied to normalize quantification of the TCRbeta repertoire. The raw public data were reprocessed by TCRdb itself: fastp quality trimming at Q25, MiXCR clonotype calling, in-frame beta chains only. Identical CDR3 proteins give one entry, which carries the most common genes and DNA. Present in this sample are 550,000 to 800,000 distinct CDR3 sequences, about an eighth of which were seen just once. The ten most abundant clones make up 0.79% of the sample.

The clonotype comes from a girl aged 2 to 10 with congenital amegakaryocytic thrombocytopenia, due to receive a stem cell transplant. The rearrangement joined TRBV10-3 to TRBJ2-3; too little of a D gene remains to name it. The material sequenced was PBMCs, taken before TCRalphabeta/CD19-depleted stem cell transplant. CDR3 region: CAISDPWNTDTQYF. The nucleotide sequence reads TGTGCCATCAGTGATCCATGGAACACAGATACGCAGTATTTT.